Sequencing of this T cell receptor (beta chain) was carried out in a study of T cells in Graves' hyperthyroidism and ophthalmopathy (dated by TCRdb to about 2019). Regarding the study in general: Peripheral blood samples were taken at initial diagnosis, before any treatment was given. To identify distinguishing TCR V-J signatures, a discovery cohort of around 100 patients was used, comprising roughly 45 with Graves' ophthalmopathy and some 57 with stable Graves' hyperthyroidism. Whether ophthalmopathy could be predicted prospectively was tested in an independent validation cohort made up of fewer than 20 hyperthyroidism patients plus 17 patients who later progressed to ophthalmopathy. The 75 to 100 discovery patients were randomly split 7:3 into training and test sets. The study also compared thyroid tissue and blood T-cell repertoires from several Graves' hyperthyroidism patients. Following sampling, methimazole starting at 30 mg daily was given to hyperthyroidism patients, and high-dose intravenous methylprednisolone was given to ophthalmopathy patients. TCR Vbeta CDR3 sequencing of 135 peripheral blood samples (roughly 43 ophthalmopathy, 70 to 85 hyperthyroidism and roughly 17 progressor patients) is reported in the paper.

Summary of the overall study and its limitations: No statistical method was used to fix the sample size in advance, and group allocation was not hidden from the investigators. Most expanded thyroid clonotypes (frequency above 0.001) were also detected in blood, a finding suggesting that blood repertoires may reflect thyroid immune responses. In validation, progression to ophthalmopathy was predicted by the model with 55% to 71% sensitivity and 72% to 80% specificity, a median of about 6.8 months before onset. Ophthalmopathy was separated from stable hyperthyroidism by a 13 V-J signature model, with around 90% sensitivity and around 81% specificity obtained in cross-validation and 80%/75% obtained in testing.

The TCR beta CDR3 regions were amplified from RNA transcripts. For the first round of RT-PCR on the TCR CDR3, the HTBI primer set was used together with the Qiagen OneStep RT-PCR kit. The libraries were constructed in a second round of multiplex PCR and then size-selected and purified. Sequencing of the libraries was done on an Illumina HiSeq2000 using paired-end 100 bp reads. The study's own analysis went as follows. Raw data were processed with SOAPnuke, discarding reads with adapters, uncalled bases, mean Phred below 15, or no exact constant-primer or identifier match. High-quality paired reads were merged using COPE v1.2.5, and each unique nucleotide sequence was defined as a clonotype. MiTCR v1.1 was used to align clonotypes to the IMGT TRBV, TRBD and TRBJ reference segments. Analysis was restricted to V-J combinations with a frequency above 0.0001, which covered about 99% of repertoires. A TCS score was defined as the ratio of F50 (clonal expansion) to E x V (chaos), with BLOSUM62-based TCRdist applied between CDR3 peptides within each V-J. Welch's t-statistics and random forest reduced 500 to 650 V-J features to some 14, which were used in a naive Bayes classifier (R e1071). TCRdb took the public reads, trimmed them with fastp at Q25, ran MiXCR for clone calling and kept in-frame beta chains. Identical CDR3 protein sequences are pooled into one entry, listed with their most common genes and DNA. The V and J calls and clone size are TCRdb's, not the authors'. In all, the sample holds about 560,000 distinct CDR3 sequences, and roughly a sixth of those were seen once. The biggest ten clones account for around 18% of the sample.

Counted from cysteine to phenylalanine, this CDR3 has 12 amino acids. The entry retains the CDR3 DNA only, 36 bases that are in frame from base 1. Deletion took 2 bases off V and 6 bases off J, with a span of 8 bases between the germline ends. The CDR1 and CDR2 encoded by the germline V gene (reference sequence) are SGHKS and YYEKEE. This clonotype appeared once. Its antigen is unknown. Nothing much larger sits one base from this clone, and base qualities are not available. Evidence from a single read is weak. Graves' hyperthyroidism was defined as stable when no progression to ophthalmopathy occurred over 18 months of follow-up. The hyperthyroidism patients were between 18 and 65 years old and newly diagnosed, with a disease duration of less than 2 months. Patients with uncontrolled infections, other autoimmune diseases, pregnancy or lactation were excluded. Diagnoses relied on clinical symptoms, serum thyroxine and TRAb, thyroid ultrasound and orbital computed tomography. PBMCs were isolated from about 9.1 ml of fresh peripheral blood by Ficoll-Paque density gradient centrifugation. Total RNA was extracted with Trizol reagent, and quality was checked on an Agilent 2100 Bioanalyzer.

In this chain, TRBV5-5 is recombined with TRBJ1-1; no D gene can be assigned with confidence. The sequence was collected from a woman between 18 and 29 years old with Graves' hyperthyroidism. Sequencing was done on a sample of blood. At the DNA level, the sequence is TGTGCCAGCAGCTTTTTTTCCCCTGAAGCTTTCTTT. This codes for CASSFFSPEAFF.